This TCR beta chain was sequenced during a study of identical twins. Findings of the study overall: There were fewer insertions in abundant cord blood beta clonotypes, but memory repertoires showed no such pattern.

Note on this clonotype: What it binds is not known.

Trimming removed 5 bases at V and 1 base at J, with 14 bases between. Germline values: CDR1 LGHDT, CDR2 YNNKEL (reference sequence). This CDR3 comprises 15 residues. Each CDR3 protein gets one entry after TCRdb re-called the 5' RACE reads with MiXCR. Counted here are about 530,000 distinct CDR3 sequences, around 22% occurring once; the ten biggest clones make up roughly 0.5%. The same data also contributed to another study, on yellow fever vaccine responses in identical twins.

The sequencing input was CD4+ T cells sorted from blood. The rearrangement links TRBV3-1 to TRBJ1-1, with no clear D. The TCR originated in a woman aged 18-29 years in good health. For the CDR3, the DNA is TGTGCCAGCAGCAACTTGGCCCGCGGGAACACTGAAGCTTTCTTT. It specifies CASSNLARGNTEAFF.